This record concerns one T cell receptor beta chain sequence. The antigen remains unidentified. V was clipped by 0 bases and J by 4 bases; unmatched bases: 8. Per germline, CDR1 LNHDA and CDR2 SQIVND (reference sequence). The CDR3 runs 17 residues. Every participant gave one or more pre-ART and two or more post-ART PBMC samples. Before DNA extraction, about 0.95-10 million cryopreserved PBMC were held in the samples. It was version v3.0 of the immunoSEQ assay that was run at survey level. Some clones are missing from TCRdb's copy, which holds only in-frame ones; the method was immunoSEQ multiplex PCR. The table records approximately 30,000 clones, 70% to 90% of them present only once. This record comes from a study of long-term antiretroviral therapy in people with HIV. Notes on the study in general: Once patients were on ART, diversity went higher but still fell short of transplant donor controls.

V gene TRBV19 combines with J gene TRBJ2-3, with TRBD2 identical over 9 bases. The clonotype was recovered from a man in his forties or fifties with HIV. This specimen was unsorted PBMCs, taken 3 years after starting antiretroviral therapy. The CDR3 DNA reads as TGTGCCAGTAGTATAGACGTAGCGGGGGCGAGGGCAGATACGCAGTATTTT. This codes for CASSIDVAGARADTQYF.